Below, 20 T cell receptor beta chains from the same sample are listed, as sequenced in a study of Tregs in tolerant kidney transplant recipients. TCRdb keeps only in-frame clones here, not all; method: immunoSEQ multiplex PCR. This sample's table reports about 52,000 clones. This specimen consisted of CD4+ T cells from blood, obtained before the transplant. All receptors derive from a human donor who received a combined kidney and bone marrow transplant.

As for this clone: The read stops 3 residues short of the end of the CDR3; the missing end is completed from the germline J gene. The chain recombines TRBV5-6 with TRBJ1-2; D is unresolved. There are 12 residues in the CDR3. Per the germline V gene, CDR1 is SGHDT and CDR2 is YYEEEE. The CDR3 reads CASSFRRSFYTF. The sequenced CDR3 bases are TGTGCCAGCAGCTTCCGCAGGAGCTTC.

Details on this clone: The sequence runs out 3 residues before the end of the CDR3; the remainder is reconstructed from the germline J gene. J is TRBJ1-4 and V is TRBV6-1; 9 bases map to TRBD1. V trimming: 3 bases; J trimming: 6 bases; junction bases outside the gene matches: 5. Per germline, CDR1 MNHNS and CDR2 SASEGT. This CDR3 spans 15 amino acids. The CDR3 bases that were read are TGTGCCAGCAGTGAGCCGCGACAGGGGGATGAAAAA. Protein product: CASSEPRQGDEK. The complete CDR3 protein is CASSEPRQGDEKLFF.

Points on this clone: The CDR3 extends 3 residues past the end of the read, so its final part is completed from the germline J gene. This chain joins TRBV6-4 and TRBJ1-4; 9 bases align to TRBD1. The CDR3 totals 15 residues. The germline V gene encodes CDR1 MRHNA and CDR2 SNTAGT. CDR3: CASSDLTGGDEELFF. The covered CDR3 bases are TGTGCCAGCAGTGACCTAACAGGGGGCGACGAAGAA.

The CDR3 loop reads CSVGADINYGYTF. The CDR3 DNA, read in part, is TGCAGCGTGGGGGCCGACATTAACTATGGC. The chain carries TRBV29-1 and TRBJ1-2, with a weak D call TRBD1 (6 bases). The read terminates 3 residues before the CDR3 end, so the remaining end is supplied by the germline J gene. Germline-derived CDR1 and CDR2 are SQVTM and ANQGSEA. This CDR3 comprises 13 residues. Trimming shortened V by 6 bases and J by 1 base, and 12 bases separated the two germline ends.

The DNA read from the CDR3 is TGTGCCAGCTCACCACCGGGACTAGCGGGAGTTAATGAG. It codes for CASSPPGLAGVNE. The CDR3, in full, reads CASSPPGLAGVNEQFF. This chain connects TRBV18 to TRBJ2-1; 14 positions agree with TRBD2. Read coverage stops 3 residues before the CDR3 terminus; the germline J gene supplies the remainder. The CDR3 has 16 residues. V was pared by 0 bases and J by 7 bases, with 2 bases of the junction left unmatched. CDR1 is KGHSH and CDR2 is LQKENI in the germline V gene.

To note about this clone: The CDR3 end lies 3 residues beyond the end of the read and is filled in from the germline J gene. The gene calls are TRBV5-6 and TRBJ1-1; 7 nucleotides match TRBD1. J was trimmed by 2 bases and V by 10 bases; bases with no gene match: 11. CDR1 is SGHDT and CDR2 is YYEEEE in the germline V gene. The CDR3 contains 14 residues. The CDR3 is CAGGQWGSNTEAFF. The DNA read from the CDR3 is TGTGCCGGGGGACAGTGGGGGTCTAACACTGAA.

Turning to this clone: The CDR3 is cut off 3 residues early in the read; its end comes from the germline J gene. This chain links TRBV30 with TRBJ2-3, with 13 bases that match TRBD2. V lost 0 bases to trimming and J lost 0 bases; unmatched junction nucleotides: 9. This CDR3 is built from 19 residues. Germline V gene lookup returns CDR1 GTSNPN and CDR2 SVGIG (reference sequence). This CDR3 is CAWSVLAGGQGISTDTQYF. The CDR3 DNA, read in part, is TGTGCCTGGAGTGTACTAGCGGGAGGGCAGGGGATAAGCACAGATACG.

As for this clone: The read ends 3 residues early relative to the CDR3; the germline J gene fills the gap. The rearrangement uses TRBV7-6 and TRBJ1-1; TRBD1 is a possible D gene (6 bases). This CDR3 comprises 15 residues. Germline assignment: CDR1 SGHVS and CDR2 FNYEAQ. Trimming removed 0 bases from V and 1 base from J, with 9 bases in between. CDR3 region: CASSLAVQGNTEAFF. CDR3 DNA (partial): TGTGCCAGCAGCTTAGCGGTACAGGGGAACACTGAA.

Remarks on this clone: The CDR3 end lies 3 residues beyond the end of the read and is filled in from the germline J gene. The rearrangement joins TRBV28 to TRBJ1-2; 8 bases are a match to TRBD1. V shed 11 bases, J shed 6 bases, and the junction held 11 bases outside the gene matches. Per the germline V gene, CDR1 is MDHEN and CDR2 is SYDVKM. CDR3 size: 13 residues. The CDR3 is CALRTGNEDGYTF. CDR3 bases read: TGTGCCTTACGGACAGGGAACGAGGATGGC.

The part of the CDR3 DNA that was read is TGTGCCAGCAGCCAGACGGGACAGCCACAAGAGACC. It encodes CASSQTGQPQET. The complete CDR3 protein is CASSQTGQPQETQYF. The chain couples TRBV14 to TRBJ2-5, with 7 bases fitting TRBD1. The read comes to an end 3 residues before the CDR3 does, leaving the germline J gene to fill in the end. CDR3 length: 15 residues. V was clipped by 3 bases and J by 2 bases; unmatched bases: 6. Germline values: CDR1 SGHDN, CDR2 FVKESK.

Concerning this clone: The sequence runs out 3 residues before the end of the CDR3; the remainder is reconstructed from the germline J gene. This chain connects TRBV19 to TRBJ2-7; 10 bases align to TRBD2. With V trimmed by 1 base and J by 2 bases, 2 bases remained unmatched. Looked up from germline, CDR1 is LNHDA and CDR2 is SQIVND (reference sequence). The CDR3 has 15 residues. The part of the CDR3 DNA that was read is TGTGCCAGTAGTATAGGGACTAGCGGTACCTACGAG. It codes for CASSIGTSGTYE. The full CDR3 sequence reads CASSIGTSGTYEQYF.

CDR3 bases read: TGTGCCTGGAGACGGACAGCCTCTTTCATCGAAAAA. Encoded protein: CAWRRTASFIEK. In full, the CDR3 is CAWRRTASFIEKLFF. The V gene is TRBV30, the J gene TRBJ1-4; possible D gene TRBD1, 6 bases. The CDR3 end lies 3 residues beyond the end of the read and is filled in from the germline J gene. CDR3 length: 15 residues. The germline gives CDR1 GTSNPN, CDR2 SVGIG (reference sequence). V was cut by 3 bases and J by 8 bases, with 19 bases left in between. Combining the CDR3 with reference TRBV30 and TRBJ1-4 gives the whole variable domain SQTIHQWPATLVQPVGSPLSLECTVEGTSNPNLYWYRQAAGRGLQLLFYSVGIGQISSEVPQNLSASRPQDRQFILSSKKLLLSDSGFYLCAWRRTASFIEKLFFGSGTQLSVL.

As to this clone: The CDR3 end falls 3 residues outside the read, so it is completed with the germline J gene. The rearrangement joins TRBV7-6 to TRBJ1-2, with 10 bases fitting TRBD1. The CDR3 is 15 residues long. CDR1 is SGHVS, CDR2 FNYEAQ, per germline. V shed 9 bases and J 7 bases; nucleotides not matched to a gene: 14. CDR3 DNA (partial): TGTGCCAGACAAGACAGGGGGCTTCCGTTCTCTGGC. Its protein is CARQDRGLPFSG. The entire CDR3 protein is CARQDRGLPFSGYTF. Based on the CDR3 plus reference TRBV7-6 and TRBJ1-2, the full variable domain is GAGVSQSPRYKVTKRGQDVALRCDPISGHVSLYWYRQALGQGPEFLTYFNYEAQQDKSGLPNDRFSAERPEGSISTLTIQRTEQRDSAMYRCARQDRGLPFSGYTFGSGTRLTVV.

Of note for this clone: The read is 3 residues too short to cover the CDR3 end, so that end is filled in from the germline J gene. The V and J genes are TRBV6-1 and TRBJ2-2, with a weak D call TRBD1 (5 bases). Germline V CDR1 and CDR2: MNHNS, SASEGT. Between the trimmed V and J ends, which lost 3 bases and 8 bases, there was a span of 10 bases. This CDR3 contains 13 residues. The DNA read from the CDR3 is TGTGCCAGCAGTGAGCCAGGGTGGGGGGAG. It encodes CASSEPGWGE. The whole CDR3 protein is CASSEPGWGELFF.

Regarding this clone: The observed sequence ends 3 residues before the CDR3 terminus, with the missing tail filled in from the germline J gene. The chain uses TRBV7-7 and TRBJ2-3, with TRBD2 matching 10 bases. This CDR3 comprises 16 residues. The trim removed 5 bases at V and 6 bases at J, leaving 11 bases unmatched. Germline V gives CDR1 SSHAT, CDR2 FNYEAQ (reference sequence). CDR3 DNA (partial): TGTGCCAGCAGCCCGATAACTAGCGGGGCTGGGGATACG. This encodes CASSPITSGAGDT. The CDR3 in full is CASSPITSGAGDTQYF.

A remark on this clone: The CDR3 end is not reached by the read, which stops 3 residues before it; the germline J gene fills it in. The chain recombines TRBV19 with TRBJ1-5; D perhaps matches TRBD1 (5 bases). From germline, CDR1 is LNHDA and CDR2 SQIVND (reference sequence). The ends were cut back, 6 bases at V and 4 bases at J, with 19 bases in the middle. This CDR3 is 16 amino acids long. CDR3 region: CASSPKGRGRNQPQHF. The sequenced part of the CDR3 DNA is TGTGCCAGTAGCCCTAAGGGGCGGGGAAGAAATCAGCCC.

About this clone itself: The read terminates 3 residues before the CDR3 end, so the remaining end is supplied by the germline J gene. This rearrangement joins TRBV5-1 to TRBJ2-1; 7 bases are shared with TRBD1. V was pared by 4 bases and J by 2 bases, with 6 bases of the junction left unmatched. The CDR3 sequence is 15 residues long. CDR1 SGHRS and CDR2 YFSETQ come from the germline V gene. This CDR3 is CASSTGTDPYNEQFF. The DNA read from the CDR3 is TGCGCCAGCAGCACCGGGACAGACCCCTACAATGAG.

Details on this clone: From the germline J gene comes the end of the CDR3, since the read stops 3 residues before it. The rearrangement links TRBV10-3 to TRBJ1-1, with 7 nucleotides matching TRBD1. Germline V gene sequence: CDR1 ENHRY, CDR2 SYGVKD. CDR3 size: 13 residues. Trimming removed 4 bases from V and 1 base from J; junction bases left unmatched: 0. The sequenced CDR3 bases are TGTGCCATCAGTGGGGACAGGAACACTGAA. Protein sequence: CAISGDRNTE. The entire CDR3 protein reads CAISGDRNTEAFF.

With respect to this clone: The read ends 3 residues shy of where the CDR3 ends; the end is completed using the germline J gene. V gene TRBV2 combines with J gene TRBJ1-5, with D unclear. The CDR3 consists of 14 residues. Per germline, CDR1 SNHLY and CDR2 FYNNEI. The V end was cut by 9 bases, the J end by 0 bases, with 12 bases between. The sequenced CDR3 bases are TGTGCCAGTAGAAGCATTAATAGCAATCAGCCC. Translating gives CASRSINSNQP. The whole CDR3 is CASRSINSNQPQHF.

With regard to this clone: The CDR3 goes on 3 residues after the read ends, and that part is filled in from the germline J gene. The chain uses TRBV5-1 and TRBJ2-6; D is unclear. Trimming took 3 bases from V and 3 from J, leaving 13 bases between them. The CDR3 consists of 16 residues. From germline, CDR1 is SGHRS and CDR2 YFSETQ. The covered CDR3 bases are TGCGCCAGCAGCTCGGGTGTGAGAGTTGGGGCCAACGTC. Translated, it gives CASSSGVRVGANV. The whole CDR3 is CASSSGVRVGANVLTF.